Listed here are 10 T cell receptor beta chains from one sample, sequenced in a study of T cells after yellow fever vaccination. TCRdb re-analysed the 5' RACE reads in MiXCR, keeping a single row per CDR3 protein. This sample carries 500,000 to 550,000 distinct CDR3 sequences, 20% to 25% of them seen once, and the ten largest clones take around 17%. Source: PBMCs, taken less than 25 days after the first yellow fever vaccination. These receptors were taken from a man younger than 30 who received the YFV17D yellow fever vaccine.

The chain is built from TRBV5-1 and TRBJ1-5; D not resolved. The CDR3 runs 15 residues. Germline CDR1 is SGHRS and CDR2 is YFSETQ. V lost 0 bases and J 4 bases, leaving 11 bases between the germline ends. The CDR3 region has the DNA TGCGCCAGCAGCTTGGATGGGTTGGGGAATCAGCCCCAGCATTTT. Translation: CASSLDGLGNQPQHF.

The chain joins TRBV29-1 to TRBJ2-7; no definite D call. Germline lookup yields CDR1 SQVTM and CDR2 ANQGSEA. This CDR3 contains 12 residues. The germline V and J ends were trimmed by 4 bases and 3 bases, with 10 bases remaining between them. In DNA form, the CDR3 reads TGCAGCGTTGTTGATTACGGCTACGAGCAGTACTTC. Its protein is CSVVDYGYEQYF.

This chain connects TRBV29-1 to TRBJ2-1; a weak D match, TRBD2 (7 bases). V gave up 7 bases and J gave up 9 bases, with 19 bases separating them. CDR1 SQVTM and CDR2 ANQGSEA come from the germline V gene. The CDR3 runs to 13 residues. The CDR3, as DNA: TGCAGCGCGTCCGGGACAAGGGGGGGTGAGCAGTTCTTC. This translates into CSASGTRGGEQFF.

The gene calls are TRBV10-3 and TRBJ2-1, with D possibly being TRBD1 (5 bases). Germline V CDR1 and CDR2: ENHRY, SYGVKD. V shed 7 bases and J shed 4 bases, with 5 bases lying between them. The CDR3 is 11 amino acids. The CDR3 sequence is CAIKGYNEQFF. CDR3 nucleotides: TGTGCCATCAAGGGGTACAATGAGCAGTTCTTC.

The chain carries TRBV5-1 and TRBJ1-4; D call uncertain. Germline V gene lookup returns CDR1 SGHRS and CDR2 YFSETQ. Trimming pared 1 base from V and 7 bases from J, leaving 11 bases between. The CDR3 is 14 amino acids. The CDR3 nucleotides read TGCGCCAGCAGCTTGTCCCGTCGTAGTGAAAAACTGTTTTTT. Amino acids: CASSLSRRSEKLFF.

This clonotype was detected only a few times. The chain carries TRBV5-1 and TRBJ2-3, with TRBD1 matching 12 bases. This CDR3 contains 18 residues. V shed 4 bases and J 0 bases; nucleotides not matched to a gene: 9. Germline CDR1 SGHRS, CDR2 YFSETQ. The CDR3: CASSAGTGGSPSTDTQYF. DNA for the CDR3: TGCGCCAGCAGCGCCGGGACAGGGGGCTCCCCTAGCACAGATACGCAGTATTTT.

The J gene is TRBJ1-2, the V gene TRBV16, with 11 bases that match TRBD1. Germline assignment: CDR1 KGHSY and CDR2 FQNENV. Trimming cost V 5 bases and J 2 bases; bases outside gene matches: 4. This CDR3 spans 15 amino acids. The CDR3 loop is CASSARTGGNYGYTF. For the CDR3, the DNA is TGTGCCAGCAGCGCCCGGACAGGGGGCAACTATGGCTACACCTTC.

This clonotype was recorded a few times. V gene TRBV5-1 combines with J gene TRBJ1-1, with D possibly TRBD1 on 5 matching bases. The CDR3 sequence is 15 residues long. The V gene's germline CDR1 is SGHRS and CDR2 YFSETQ. Trimming left V 0 bases short and J 1 base short, with 10 bases between. CDR3 sequence: CASSLEGRTNTEAFF. For the CDR3, the DNA is TGCGCCAGCAGCTTGGAGGGGCGGACGAACACTGAAGCTTTCTTT. Drawing the rest from reference TRBV5-1 and TRBJ1-1, the complete variable domain is KAGVTQTPRYLIKTRGQQVTLSCSPISGHRSVSWYQQTPGQGLQFLFEYFSETQRNKGNFPGRFSGRQFSNSRSEMNVSTLELGDSALYLCASSLEGRTNTEAFFGQGTRLTVV.

This clonotype came up a few times. The chain is built from TRBV4-3 and TRBJ2-7; 9 bases line up with TRBD1. In germline, CDR1 is LGHNA, CDR2 YSLEER. V was clipped by 1 base and J by 1 base; unmatched bases: 11. The CDR3 totals 18 residues. The CDR3 loop is CASSQAIMTGTGSYEQYF. The DNA of the CDR3 is TGCGCCAGCAGCCAAGCTATAATGACCGGGACAGGGTCCTACGAGCAGTACTTC.

There are a few counts of this clonotype. J is TRBJ2-3 and V is TRBV4-2, with 9 bases aligning to TRBD2. The CDR3 contains 16 residues. Per the germline V gene, CDR1 is LGHNA and CDR2 is YNFKEQ. J was trimmed by 5 bases and V by 4 bases; bases with no gene match: 10. CDR3 sequence: CASSLLKRGAVDTQYF. The CDR3 bases are TGTGCCAGCAGCCTCCTTAAGCGGGGGGCCGTAGATACGCAGTATTTT.